This T cell receptor beta chain derives from a study of glioma-infiltrating T cells. With respect to this clonotype: What it binds is not known. A much larger clonotype is one base distant, so this may be a read error.

Whole-study results and caveats: Tissue and blood shared very few CDR3 sequences. Tissue-blood divergence was below expectation in non-neoplastic patients, above in gliomas.

Amplification of TCR alpha and beta CDR3 regions from RNA used iRepertoire nested multiplex PCR. For one-step reverse transcription and amplification, roughly 95-450 ng of tissue mRNA or PBMC total RNA was used. MiXCR, applied by TCRdb to the multiplex PCR reads, yields one record per CDR3 protein. This table has around 100,000 distinct CDR3 sequences, about 30% appearing once. This CDR3 region has 16 residues. The sample was glioma tissue, nonneoplastic brain tissue, or PBMCs (not recorded which). The sequence was obtained from a human donor with low-grade glioma or glioblastoma, undergoing nonglioma brain surgery, or in good health (not recorded which). J is TRBJ1-5 and V is TRBV12-3 or TRBV12-4, with TRBD1 matching 7 bases. The CDR3 loop is CASSRRQGVSNQPQNF. The CDR3 bases are TGTGCCAGCAGTCGGAGACAGGGAGTGAGCAATCAGCCCCAGAATTTT.